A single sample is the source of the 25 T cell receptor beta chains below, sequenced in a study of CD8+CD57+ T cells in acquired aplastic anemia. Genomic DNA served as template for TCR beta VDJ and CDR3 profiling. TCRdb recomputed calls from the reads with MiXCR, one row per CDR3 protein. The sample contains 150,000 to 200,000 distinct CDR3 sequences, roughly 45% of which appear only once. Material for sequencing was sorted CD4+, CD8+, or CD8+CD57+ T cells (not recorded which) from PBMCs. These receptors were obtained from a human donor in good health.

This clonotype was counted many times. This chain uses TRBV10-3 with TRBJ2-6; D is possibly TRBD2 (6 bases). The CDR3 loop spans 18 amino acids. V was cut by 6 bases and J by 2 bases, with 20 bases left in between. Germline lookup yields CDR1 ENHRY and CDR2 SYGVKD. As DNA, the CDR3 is TGTGCCATCAGCTCCTTAGTGGAGGGGACCACTGGGGCCAACGTCCTGACTTTC. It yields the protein CAISSLVEGTTGANVLTF.

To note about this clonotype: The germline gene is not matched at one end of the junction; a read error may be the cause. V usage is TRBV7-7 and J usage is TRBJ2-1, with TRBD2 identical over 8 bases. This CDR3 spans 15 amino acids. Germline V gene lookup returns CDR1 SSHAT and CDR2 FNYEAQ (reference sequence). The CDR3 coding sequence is TGTGCTAGCAGTTTACGGCTAGCGGGTAACAATGAGCAGTTCTTC. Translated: CASSLRLAGNNEQFF.

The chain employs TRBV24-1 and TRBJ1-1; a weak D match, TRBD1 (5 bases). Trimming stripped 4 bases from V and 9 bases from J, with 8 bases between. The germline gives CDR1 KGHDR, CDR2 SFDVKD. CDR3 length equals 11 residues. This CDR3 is CATSERGQAFF. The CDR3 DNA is TGTGCCACCAGTGAAAGGGGCCAAGCTTTCTTT.

CDR3: CASSGGVRAFF. CDR3 nucleotide sequence: TGCGCCAGCAGTGGTGGGGTTCGGGCTTTCTTT. The chain has TRBV10-1 and TRBJ1-1; no firm D call. The germline CDR1 and CDR2 sequences are WNHNN and SYGVQD (reference sequence). This CDR3 comprises 11 residues. Trimming pared 4 bases from V and 11 bases from J, leaving 11 bases between.

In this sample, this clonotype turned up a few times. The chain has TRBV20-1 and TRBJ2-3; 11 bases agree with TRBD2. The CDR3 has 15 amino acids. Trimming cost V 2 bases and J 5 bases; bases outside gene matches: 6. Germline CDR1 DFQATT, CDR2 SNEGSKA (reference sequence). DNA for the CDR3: TGCAGTGCTAGATCCCTGACTAGCGGGGAAGATACGCAGTATTTT. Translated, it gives CSARSLTSGEDTQYF.

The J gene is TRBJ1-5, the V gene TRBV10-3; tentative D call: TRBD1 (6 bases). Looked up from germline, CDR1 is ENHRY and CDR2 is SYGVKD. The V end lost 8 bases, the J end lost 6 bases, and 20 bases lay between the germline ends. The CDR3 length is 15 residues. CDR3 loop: CAIRFEGGSSQPQHF. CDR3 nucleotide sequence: TGTGCCATCCGCTTTGAGGGGGGCTCCTCTCAGCCCCAGCATTTT.

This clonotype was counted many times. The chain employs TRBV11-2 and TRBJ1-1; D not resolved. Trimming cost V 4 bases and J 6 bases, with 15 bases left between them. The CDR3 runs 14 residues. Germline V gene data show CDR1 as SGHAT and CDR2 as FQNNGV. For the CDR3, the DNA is TGTGCCAGCAGCTCATCAGCCCCAAATGCTGAAGCTTTCTTT. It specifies CASSSSAPNAEAFF. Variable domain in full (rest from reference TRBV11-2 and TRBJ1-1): EAGVAQSPRYKIIEKRQSVAFWCNPISGHATLYWYQQILGQGPKLLIQFQNNGVVDDSQLPKDRFSAERLKGVDSTLKIQPAKLEDSAVYLCASSSSAPNAEAFFGQGTRLTVV.

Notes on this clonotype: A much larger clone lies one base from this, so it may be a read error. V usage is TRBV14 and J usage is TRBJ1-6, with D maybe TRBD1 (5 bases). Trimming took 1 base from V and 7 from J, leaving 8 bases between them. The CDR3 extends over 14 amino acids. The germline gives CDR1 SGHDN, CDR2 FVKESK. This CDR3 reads CASSQASGNSPLHF. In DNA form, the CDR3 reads TGTGCCAGCAGCCAAGCGTCAGGGAATTCACCCCTCCACTTT.

This CDR3 is CATSRDMKHEQYF. DNA for the CDR3: TGTGCCACCAGCAGAGATATGAAGCACGAGCAGTACTTC. The genes are TRBV15 and TRBJ2-7; no firm D call. In germline, CDR1 is LNHNV, CDR2 YYDKDF (reference sequence). Trimming took off 0 bases at V and 5 bases at J, with 8 bases between the two ends. The CDR3 spans 13 residues.

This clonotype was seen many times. In nucleotides, the CDR3 is TGTGCCAGTAGTATCACAGGGGGGGGTTCACCCCTCCACTTT. Protein: CASSITGGGSPLHF. This chain joins TRBV19 and TRBJ1-6; 8 nucleotides align to TRBD1. The V gene end was trimmed by 3 bases and the J gene end by 9 bases; junction bases not matched to a gene: 4. The CDR3 spans 14 residues. Germline CDR1 and CDR2: LNHDA and SQIVND (reference sequence).

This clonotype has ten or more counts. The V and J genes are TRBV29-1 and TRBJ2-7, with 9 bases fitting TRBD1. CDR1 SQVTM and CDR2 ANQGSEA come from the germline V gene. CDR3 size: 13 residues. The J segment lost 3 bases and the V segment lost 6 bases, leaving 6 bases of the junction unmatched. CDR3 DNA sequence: TGCAGCGTACAGGGGGCCCACTACTACGAGCAGTACTTC. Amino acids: CSVQGAHYYEQYF.

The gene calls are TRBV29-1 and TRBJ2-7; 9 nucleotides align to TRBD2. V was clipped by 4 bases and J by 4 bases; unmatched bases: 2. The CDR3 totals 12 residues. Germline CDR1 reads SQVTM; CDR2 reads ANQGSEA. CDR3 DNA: TGCAGCGTTGCGAGCGGGAGGTACGAGCAGTACTTC. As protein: CSVASGRYEQYF.

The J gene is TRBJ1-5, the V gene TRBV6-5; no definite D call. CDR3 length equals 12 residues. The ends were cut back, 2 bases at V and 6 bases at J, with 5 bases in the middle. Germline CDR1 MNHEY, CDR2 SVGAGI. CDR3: CASSYVVQPQHF. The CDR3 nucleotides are TGTGCCAGCAGTTACGTCGTTCAGCCCCAGCATTTT.

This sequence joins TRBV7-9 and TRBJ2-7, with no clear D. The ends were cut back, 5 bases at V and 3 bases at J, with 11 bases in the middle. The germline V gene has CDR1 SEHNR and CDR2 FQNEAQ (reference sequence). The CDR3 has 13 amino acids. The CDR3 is CASSASASYEQYF. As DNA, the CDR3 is TGTGCCAGCAGCGCCTCAGCTAGCTACGAGCAGTACTTC. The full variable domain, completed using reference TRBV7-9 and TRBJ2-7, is DTGVSQNPRHKITKRGQNVTFRCDPISEHNRLYWYRQTLGQGPEFLTYFQNEAQLEKSRLLSDRFSAERPKGSFSTLEIQRTEQGDSAMYLCASSASASYEQYFGPGTRLTVT.

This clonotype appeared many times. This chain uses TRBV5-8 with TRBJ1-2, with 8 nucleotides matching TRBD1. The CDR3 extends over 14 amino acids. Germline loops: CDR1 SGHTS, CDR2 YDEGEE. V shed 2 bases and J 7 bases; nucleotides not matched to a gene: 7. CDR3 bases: TGTGCCAGCAGCTTAGTCCAGGGGGCATCTGGCTACACCTTC. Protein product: CASSLVQGASGYTF.

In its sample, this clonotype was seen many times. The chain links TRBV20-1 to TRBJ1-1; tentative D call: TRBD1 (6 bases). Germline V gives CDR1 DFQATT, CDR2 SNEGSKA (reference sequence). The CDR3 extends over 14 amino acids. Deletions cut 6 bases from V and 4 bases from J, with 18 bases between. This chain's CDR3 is CSASGGGGGTEAFF. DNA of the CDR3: TGCAGTGCAAGCGGGGGGGGCGGTGGCACTGAAGCTTTCTTT.

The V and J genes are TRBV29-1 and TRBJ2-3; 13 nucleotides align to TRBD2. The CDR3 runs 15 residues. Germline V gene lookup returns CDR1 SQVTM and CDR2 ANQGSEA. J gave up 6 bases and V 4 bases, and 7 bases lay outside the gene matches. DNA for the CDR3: TGCAGCGTTGCAGGACTAGCGGGGGCCGCGGATACGCAGTATTTT. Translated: CSVAGLAGAADTQYF.

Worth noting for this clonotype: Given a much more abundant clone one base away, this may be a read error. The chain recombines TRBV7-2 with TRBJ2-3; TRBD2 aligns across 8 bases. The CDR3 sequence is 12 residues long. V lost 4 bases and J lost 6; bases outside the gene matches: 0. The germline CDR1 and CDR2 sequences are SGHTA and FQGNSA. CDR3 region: CASSSGGDTQYF. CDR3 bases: TGTGCCAGCAGCTCGGGGGGGGATACGCAGTATTTT. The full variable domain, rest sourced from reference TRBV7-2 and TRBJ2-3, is GAGVSQSPSNKVTEKGKDVELRCDPISGHTALYWYRQSLGQGLEFLIYFQGNSAPDKSGLPSDRFSAERTGGSVSTLTIQRTQQEDSAVYLCASSSGGDTQYFGPGTRLTVL.

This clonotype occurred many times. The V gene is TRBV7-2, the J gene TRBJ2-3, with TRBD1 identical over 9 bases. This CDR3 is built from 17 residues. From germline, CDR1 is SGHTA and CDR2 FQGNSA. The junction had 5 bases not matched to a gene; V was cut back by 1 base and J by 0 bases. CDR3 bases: TGTGCCAGCAGCTTAGGGTCCGGGACAGGGAGCACAGATACGCAGTATTTT. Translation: CASSLGSGTGSTDTQYF.

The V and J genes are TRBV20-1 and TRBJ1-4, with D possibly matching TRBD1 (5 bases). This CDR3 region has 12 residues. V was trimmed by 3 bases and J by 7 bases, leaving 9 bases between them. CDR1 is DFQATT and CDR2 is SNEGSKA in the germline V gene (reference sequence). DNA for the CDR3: TGCAGTGCTAGGGCGCAGGGTGAAAAACTGTTTTTT. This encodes CSARAQGEKLFF.

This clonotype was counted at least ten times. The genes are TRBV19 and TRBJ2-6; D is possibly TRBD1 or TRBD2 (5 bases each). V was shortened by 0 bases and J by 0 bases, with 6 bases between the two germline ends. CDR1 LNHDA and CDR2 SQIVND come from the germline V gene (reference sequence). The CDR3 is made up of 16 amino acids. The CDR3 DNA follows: TGTGCCAGTAGTATAGATGGGGGCTCTGGGGCCAACGTCCTGACTTTC. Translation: CASSIDGGSGANVLTF.

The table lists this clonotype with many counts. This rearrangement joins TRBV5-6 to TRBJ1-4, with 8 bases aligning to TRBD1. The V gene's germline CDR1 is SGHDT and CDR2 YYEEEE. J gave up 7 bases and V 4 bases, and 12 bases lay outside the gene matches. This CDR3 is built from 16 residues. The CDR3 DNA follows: TGTGCCAGCAGCACCGCAACAGGGGGGTATCGTGAAAAACTGTTTTTT. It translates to CASSTATGGYREKLFF.

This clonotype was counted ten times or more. The CDR3 region has the DNA TGTGCCAGCAGTCGAGGGACAGGGGAAGCTTTCTTT. Its translation: CASSRGTGEAFF. V gene TRBV12-3 or TRBV12-4 combines with J gene TRBJ1-1, with 9 bases identical to TRBD1. This CDR3 spans 12 amino acids. Germline trimming cut 5 bases from V and 8 bases from J; bases unmatched to any gene: 3.

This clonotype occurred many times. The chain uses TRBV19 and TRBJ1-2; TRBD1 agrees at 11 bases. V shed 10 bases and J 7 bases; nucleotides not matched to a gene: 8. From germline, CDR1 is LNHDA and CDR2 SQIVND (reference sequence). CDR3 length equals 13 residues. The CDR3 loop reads CAIRGQGGRGYTF. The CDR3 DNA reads TGTGCCATTCGGGGACAGGGGGGTCGTGGCTACACCTTC. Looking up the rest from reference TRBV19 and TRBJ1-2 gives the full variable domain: DGGITQSPKYLFRKEGQNVTLSCEQNLNHDAMYWYRQDPGQGLRLIYYSQIVNDFQKGDIAEGYSVSREKKESFPLTVTSAQKNPTAFYLCAIRGQGGRGYTFGSGTRLTVV.

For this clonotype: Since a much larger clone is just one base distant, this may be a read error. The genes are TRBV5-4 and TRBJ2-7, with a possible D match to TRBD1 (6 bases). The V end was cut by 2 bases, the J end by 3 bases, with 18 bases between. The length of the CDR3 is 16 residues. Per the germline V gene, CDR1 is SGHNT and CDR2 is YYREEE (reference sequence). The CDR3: CASSFGAGVIGYEQYF. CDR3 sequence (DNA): TGTGCCAGCAGCTTTGGGGCAGGGGTAATCGGCTACGAGCAGTACTTC.